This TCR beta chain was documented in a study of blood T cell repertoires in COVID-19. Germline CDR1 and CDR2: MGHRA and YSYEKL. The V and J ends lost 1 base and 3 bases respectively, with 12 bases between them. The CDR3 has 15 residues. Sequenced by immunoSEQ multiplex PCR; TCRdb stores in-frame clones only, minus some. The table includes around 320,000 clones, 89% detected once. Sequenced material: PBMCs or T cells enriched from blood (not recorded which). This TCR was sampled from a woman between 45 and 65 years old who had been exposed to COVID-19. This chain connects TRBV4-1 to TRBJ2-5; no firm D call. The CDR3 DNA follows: TGCGCCAGCAGCCAAGTCCTAACCCTAAAAGAGACCCAGTACTTC. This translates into CASSQVLTLKETQYF.